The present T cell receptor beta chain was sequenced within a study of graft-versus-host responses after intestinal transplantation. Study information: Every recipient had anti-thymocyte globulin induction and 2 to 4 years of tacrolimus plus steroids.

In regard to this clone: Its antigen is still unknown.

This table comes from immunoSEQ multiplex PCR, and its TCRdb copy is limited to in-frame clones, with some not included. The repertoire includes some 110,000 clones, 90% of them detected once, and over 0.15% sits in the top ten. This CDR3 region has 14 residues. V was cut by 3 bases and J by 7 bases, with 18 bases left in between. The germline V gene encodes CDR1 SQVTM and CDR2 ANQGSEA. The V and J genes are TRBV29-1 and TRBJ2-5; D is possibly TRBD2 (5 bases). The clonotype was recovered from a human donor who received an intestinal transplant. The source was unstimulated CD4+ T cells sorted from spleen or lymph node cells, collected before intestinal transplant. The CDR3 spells CSVEYLVRGRTQYF. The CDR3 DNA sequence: TGCAGCGTTGAGTATCTGGTCCGGGGTCGGACCCAGTACTTC.